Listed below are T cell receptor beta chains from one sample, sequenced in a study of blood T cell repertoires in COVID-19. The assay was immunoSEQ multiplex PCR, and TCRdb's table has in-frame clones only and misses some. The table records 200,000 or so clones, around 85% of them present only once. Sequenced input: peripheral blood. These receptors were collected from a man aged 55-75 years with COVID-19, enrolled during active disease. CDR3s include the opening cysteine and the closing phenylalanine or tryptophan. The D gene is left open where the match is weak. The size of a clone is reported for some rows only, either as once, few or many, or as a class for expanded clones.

DNA: TGTGCCAGCAGCTTCGGGAGAAAAAATGAAAAACTGTTTTTT
CDR3: CASSFGRKNEKLFF
J: TRBJ1-4
size: -
V: TRBV5-8
D: -

DNA: TGCGCCAGCAGCTTGCAGGGTGCCCAAGGAAACACCATATATTTT
CDR3: CASSLQGAQGNTIYF
J: TRBJ1-3
size: -
V: TRBV5-1
D: -

DNA: TGTGCCAGCAGTCTTACAGGGAATCAGCCCCAGCATTTT
CDR3: CASSLTGNQPQHF
J: TRBJ1-5
size: -
V: TRBV4-2
D: -

DNA: TGCGCCAGCAGCTTGGGCGCGGGAGGGAACACCGGGGAGCTGTTTTTT
CDR3: CASSLGAGGNTGELFF
J: TRBJ2-2
size: -
V: TRBV5-1
D: TRBD2

DNA: TGTGCCAGCAGCGTAGGTGGTAGCGGACAATACAATGAGCAGTTCTTC
CDR3: CASSVGGSGQYNEQFF
J: TRBJ2-1
size: -
V: TRBV9
D: -

DNA: TGTGCCAGCTCACCCCTACTCGGTGGCCAAGAGACCCAGTACTTC
CDR3: CASSPLLGGQETQYF
J: TRBJ2-5
size: -
V: TRBV18
D: -

DNA: TGCGCCAGCAGTCGGGGCAGTGGTAATGAAAAACTGTTTTTT
CDR3: CASSRGSGNEKLFF
J: TRBJ1-4
size: -
V: TRBV23-1
D: -

DNA: TGTGCCAGCAGTGAAGCAGGGGCCACATACAATGAGCAGTTCTTC
CDR3: CASSEAGATYNEQFF
J: TRBJ2-1
size: -
V: TRBV6-1
D: -

DNA: TGTGCCAGCAGCTTAGCGCGCGGGCTGGGAAACACCATATATTTT
CDR3: CASSLARGLGNTIYF
J: TRBJ1-3
size: -
V: TRBV11-2
D: -

DNA: TGTGCCACCAGCTCAGGGTTTTGGAATCAGCCCCAGCATTTT
CDR3: CATSSGFWNQPQHF
J: TRBJ1-5
size: -
V: TRBV15
D: -

DNA: TGTGCCAGCAGCGTATTCTCCGGGAACTATGGCTACACCTTC
CDR3: CASSVFSGNYGYTF
J: TRBJ1-2
size: -
V: TRBV9
D: -

DNA: TGTGCCAGCAGCAAAGCCCCCATCCCGGGCAATGAGCAGTTCTTC
CDR3: CASSKAPIPGNEQFF
J: TRBJ2-1
size: once
V: TRBV21-1
D: -

DNA: TGTGCCTGGAGTGTATCGAGCGCTACTAACTATGGCTACACCTTC
CDR3: CAWSVSSATNYGYTF
J: TRBJ1-2
size: -
V: TRBV30
D: -

DNA: TGTGCCAGCAGCTTAAGCGGCCCAGCGGGGGCTTTCTTT
CDR3: CASSLSGPAGAFF
J: TRBJ1-1
size: few
V: TRBV11-3
D: -

DNA: TGTGCCAGCAGTGAAACCGGGTTCGGGAACACTGAAGCTTTCTTT
CDR3: CASSETGFGNTEAFF
J: TRBJ1-1
size: -
V: TRBV25-1
D: -

DNA: TGTGCCAGCAGTCACTTAGGGGAGGGACCCTACGAGCAGTACTTC
CDR3: CASSHLGEGPYEQYF
J: TRBJ2-7
size: -
V: TRBV6-2/TRBV6-3
D: TRBD2

DNA: TGTGCCAGCAGCATAAGGACAGGCCTTAACTATGGCTACACCTTC
CDR3: CASSIRTGLNYGYTF
J: TRBJ1-2
size: -
V: TRBV5-4
D: TRBD1

DNA: TGCAGCTCCGATCCGGGACAGGGGAGGGATGGCTACACCTTC
CDR3: CSSDPGQGRDGYTF
J: TRBJ1-2
size: -
V: TRBV29-1
D: TRBD1

DNA: TGCGCCAGCAGCTTGGGGCAGAACTATGGCTACACCTTC
CDR3: CASSLGQNYGYTF
J: TRBJ1-2
size: few
V: TRBV5-1
D: -

DNA: TGTGCCAGCATTCCCCTGGGCACGTCGACCTACGAGCAGTACTTC
CDR3: CASIPLGTSTYEQYF
J: TRBJ2-7
size: -
V: TRBV6-5
D: -

DNA: TGCGCCAGCAGGCCACTCCCCGGGACAGACTATGGCTACACCTTC
CDR3: CASRPLPGTDYGYTF
J: TRBJ1-2
size: -
V: TRBV5-1
D: TRBD1

DNA: TGCGCCAGCAGCTTGGCTAGCGGGAGCGCATGGGGCGGGGAGCTGTTTTTT
CDR3: CASSLASGSAWGGELFF
J: TRBJ2-2
size: few
V: TRBV5-1
D: TRBD2